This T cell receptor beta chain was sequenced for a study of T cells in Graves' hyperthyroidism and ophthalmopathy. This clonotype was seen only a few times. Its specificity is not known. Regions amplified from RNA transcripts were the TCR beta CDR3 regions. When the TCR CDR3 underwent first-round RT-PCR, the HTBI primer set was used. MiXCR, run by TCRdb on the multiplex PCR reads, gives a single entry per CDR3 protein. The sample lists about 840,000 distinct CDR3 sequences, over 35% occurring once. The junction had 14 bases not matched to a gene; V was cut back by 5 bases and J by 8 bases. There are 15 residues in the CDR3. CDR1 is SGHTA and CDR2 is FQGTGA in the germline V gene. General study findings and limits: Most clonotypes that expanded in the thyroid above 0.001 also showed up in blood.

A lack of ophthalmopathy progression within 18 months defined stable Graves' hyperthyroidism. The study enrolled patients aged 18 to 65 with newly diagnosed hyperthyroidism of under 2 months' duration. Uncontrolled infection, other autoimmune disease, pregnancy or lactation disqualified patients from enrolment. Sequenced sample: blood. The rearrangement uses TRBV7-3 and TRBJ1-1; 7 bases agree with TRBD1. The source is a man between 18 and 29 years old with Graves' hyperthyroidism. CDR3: CASSQFQGVSREAFF. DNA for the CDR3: TGTGCCAGCAGCCAATTCCAGGGGGTCTCGAGAGAAGCTTTCTTT.